These 27 T cell receptor beta chains share one sample of origin, sequenced in a study of vaccination effects on CD4 cells after COVID-19. These receptors lack a known antigen. Libraries were prepared by immunoSEQ multiplex PCR; TCRdb keeps only in-frame clonotypes and omits some of them. Here the sample spans 20,000 to 25,000 clones, around 72% being singletons. With the ViraFEST assay, the study expanded antigen-specific CD4+ T cells using viral peptide pools, then sequenced them. Cultured cells yielded isolated CD4+ T cells after 10 to 11 days. Vaccine recipients lacked prior SARS-CoV-2 infection and had negative nucleocapsid antibodies. Sequenced here: CD4+ T cells from PBMCs cultured with HCoV-NL63 spike peptides, sampled before COVID-19 vaccination. The origin of the receptors is a human donor who received a COVID-19 vaccine.

The chain recombines TRBV9 with TRBJ1-1; 8 bases line up with TRBD1. CDR1 and CDR2 from the germline V gene are SGDLS and YYNGEE. The V and J ends lost 3 bases and 5 bases, in that order; junction bases with no gene match: 6. The CDR3 is 14 residues long. The DNA of the CDR3 is TGTGCCAGCAGCGCCGACAGGGGTGGGACTGAAGCTTTCTTT. Translation: CASSADRGGTEAFF. The variable domain in full, completed from reference TRBV9 and TRBJ1-1, reads DSGVTQTPKHLITATGQRVTLRCSPRSGDLSVYWYQQSLDQGLQFLIQYYNGEERAKGNILERFSAQQFPDLHSELNLSSLELGDSALYFCASSADRGGTEAFFGQGTRLTVV.

The gene calls are TRBV4-2 and TRBJ2-7; 10 bases are shared with TRBD1. Germline V gene sequence: CDR1 LGHNA, CDR2 YNFKEQ. Unmatched junction bases numbered 11, after V lost 0 bases and J lost 6 bases. This CDR3 is built from 17 residues. CDR3 protein: CASSQDGTGERTGEQYF. The CDR3, as DNA: TGTGCCAGCAGCCAAGATGGGACAGGGGAGAGAACTGGCGAGCAGTACTTC.

V gene TRBV30 combines with J gene TRBJ1-3; 7 bases agree with TRBD1. The CDR3 has 14 residues. CDR1 and CDR2 (germline): GTSNPN, SVGIG (reference sequence). The J segment lost 0 bases and the V segment lost 6 bases, leaving 5 bases of the junction unmatched. The DNA for the CDR3 is TGTGCCTGTTTAGGGGACAGCTCTGGAAACACCATATATTTT. Its translation is CACLGDSSGNTIYF.

The chain uses TRBV4-1 and TRBJ2-5; a possible D gene is TRBD2 (6 bases). With 2 bases removed from V and 5 bases from J, the gap between germline ends came to 15 bases. CDR1 and CDR2 from the germline V gene are MGHRA and YSYEKL. The CDR3 runs to 15 residues. The CDR3: CASSQSGTGGETQYF. The CDR3 bases are TGCGCCAGCAGCCAATCCGGGACTGGGGGGGAGACCCAGTACTTC.

J is TRBJ2-3 and V is TRBV18; D unresolved. V was cut by 0 bases and J by 5 bases, with 15 bases left in between. Germline CDR1 is KGHSH and CDR2 is LQKENI. The length of the CDR3 is 16 residues. As DNA, the CDR3 is TGTGCCAGCTCACCACCCTCCGAATTCCCCGTAGATACGCAGTATTTT. This translates into CASSPPSEFPVDTQYF.

This clone appeared a few times. The chain carries TRBV19 and TRBJ2-2, with D perhaps matching TRBD1 (6 bases). Trimming pared 5 bases from V and 3 bases from J, leaving 7 bases between. The CDR3 has 13 amino acids. Germline CDR1 LNHDA, CDR2 SQIVND (reference sequence). CDR3 sequence (DNA): TGTGCCAGTAGTTACAGGGACACCGGGGAGCTGTTTTTT. Protein: CASSYRDTGELFF. Drawing the rest from reference TRBV19 and TRBJ2-2, the complete variable domain is DGGITQSPKYLFRKEGQNVTLSCEQNLNHDAMYWYRQDPGQGLRLIYYSQIVNDFQKGDIAEGYSVSREKKESFPLTVTSAQKNPTAFYLCASSYRDTGELFFGEGSRLTVL.

This chain connects TRBV7-2 to TRBJ2-1; tentative D call: TRBD2 (7 bases). The CDR3 extends over 19 amino acids. V gave up 7 bases and J gave up 1 base, with 26 bases separating them. The V gene's germline CDR1 is SGHTA and CDR2 FQGNSA. This chain's CDR3 is CASNSEGGAIVRSYNEQFF. CDR3 bases: TGTGCCAGCAACTCGGAAGGGGGGGCGATAGTTCGATCCTACAATGAGCAGTTCTTC.

J is TRBJ2-5 and V is TRBV7-9; 7 bases match TRBD1. J was trimmed by 3 bases and V by 1 base; bases with no gene match: 2. The CDR3 totals 14 residues. Germline V gene lookup returns CDR1 SEHNR and CDR2 FQNEAQ (reference sequence). This chain's CDR3 is CASSLGTGEETQYF. DNA of the CDR3: TGTGCCAGCAGCTTAGGAACAGGGGAAGAGACCCAGTACTTC.

The rearrangement joins TRBV9 to TRBJ2-5; either TRBD1 or TRBD2 may fit D (5 bases each). V was pared by 0 bases and J by 2 bases, with 14 bases between. The CDR3 contains 16 residues. Germline V CDR1 and CDR2: SGDLS, YYNGEE. The CDR3 region has the DNA TGTGCCAGCAGCGTAGCCCCCGGGACCTCTCAAGAGACCCAGTACTTC. Translating gives CASSVAPGTSQETQYF.

V usage is TRBV5-6 and J usage is TRBJ1-4; 7 bases fit TRBD1. The junction had 12 bases not matched to a gene; V was cut back by 2 bases and J by 8 bases. The germline gives CDR1 SGHDT, CDR2 YYEEEE. The CDR3 sequence is 16 residues long. CDR3 DNA: TGTGCCAGCAGCTTCGGGGACAGTCCAACTATGGAAAAACTGTTTTTT. This translates into CASSFGDSPTMEKLFF.

The genes are TRBV7-9 and TRBJ1-2; 7 bases are a match to TRBD1. The ends lost 6 bases at V and 1 base at J; junction bases unmatched: 14. This CDR3 comprises 17 residues. The germline CDR1 and CDR2 sequences are SEHNR and FQNEAQ (reference sequence). The CDR3 DNA is TGTGCCAGCAGTTCGCGACAGGGAGGAGGCTTTAACTATGGCTACACCTTC. Residues: CASSSRQGGGFNYGYTF.

V usage is TRBV20-1 and J usage is TRBJ2-5, with 10 bases that match TRBD1. This CDR3 has 15 residues. Germline V gene sequence: CDR1 DFQATT, CDR2 SNEGSKA (reference sequence). Trimming took 3 bases from V and 5 from J; bases not matched to a gene: 9. The CDR3: CSASGDRGSQETQYF. The CDR3 nucleotides are TGCAGTGCTAGTGGGGACAGGGGATCACAGGAGACCCAGTACTTC.

This clone was seen more than once but under ten times. V gene TRBV11-2 combines with J gene TRBJ1-3; D ambiguous. The CDR3 is made up of 14 amino acids. The germline gives CDR1 SGHAT, CDR2 FQNNGV. The V end was cut by 3 bases, the J end by 0 bases, with 6 bases between. The CDR3 loop is CASSLEPSGNTIYF. CDR3 coding DNA: TGTGCCAGCAGCTTGGAGCCCTCTGGAAACACCATATATTTT.

This clone is large in the sample. The chain uses TRBV27 and TRBJ2-5; 8 bases agree with TRBD1. V gave up 2 bases and J gave up 5 bases; unmatched junction bases: 7. This CDR3 comprises 15 residues. Germline V gives CDR1 MNHEY, CDR2 SMNVEV (reference sequence). The CDR3 DNA is TGTGCCAGCAGTTTAGGCAGGGGGCTTTGGGAGACCCAGTACTTC. Its protein is CASSLGRGLWETQYF.

The V gene is TRBV18, the J gene TRBJ2-5; D unclear. Trimming removed 5 bases from V and 0 bases from J, with 4 bases in between. There are 12 residues in the CDR3. The germline gives CDR1 KGHSH, CDR2 LQKENI. The DNA for the CDR3 is TGTGCCAGCTCAGGCAACCAAGAGACCCAGTACTTC. Its protein product is CASSGNQETQYF. The full variable domain, rest sourced from reference TRBV18 and TRBJ2-5, is NAGVMQNPRHLVRRRGQEARLRCSPMKGHSHVYWYRQLPEEGLKFMVYLQKENIIDESGMPKERFSAEFPKEGPSILRIQQVVRGDSAAYFCASSGNQETQYFGPGTRLLVL.

This chain joins TRBV10-3 and TRBJ1-3; possible D gene TRBD1, 5 bases. V lost 0 bases, J lost 6 bases, and 15 bases lay in between. This CDR3 is 16 amino acids long. Per germline, CDR1 ENHRY and CDR2 SYGVKD. CDR3 coding DNA: TGTGCCATCAGTGAGTCAGCTCAGGGCCGGGAAAACACCATATATTTT. As protein: CAISESAQGRENTIYF.

This rearrangement joins TRBV19 to TRBJ1-2; D gene uncertain. Trimming stripped 5 bases from V and 3 bases from J, with 19 bases between. The germline V gene encodes CDR1 LNHDA and CDR2 SQIVND (reference sequence). CDR3 length: 16 residues. The CDR3 is CASSLSGVGADYGYTF. The CDR3 DNA sequence: TGTGCCAGTAGTCTTAGCGGGGTCGGAGCGGACTATGGCTACACCTTC.

V usage is TRBV6-2 or TRBV6-3 and J usage is TRBJ2-6; D may match TRBD1 or TRBD2 (6 bases each). Germline CDR1 MNHEY, CDR2 SVGEGT. CDR3 length: 17 amino acids. Trimming removed 6 bases from V and 3 bases from J, with 18 bases in between. The CDR3 loop is CASSPLRGAYGANVLTF. The DNA for the CDR3 is TGTGCCAGCAGCCCCCTGAGGGGGGCCTATGGGGCCAACGTCCTGACTTTC.

This rearrangement joins TRBV3-1 (or the pseudogene TRBV3-2) to TRBJ1-1; 7 bases fit TRBD1. Germline loops: CDR1 LGHDT, CDR2 YNNKEL (reference sequence). The CDR3 spans 14 residues. Trimming at V came to 3 bases and at J to 1 base, leaving 2 bases not matched to a gene. CDR3 nucleotide sequence: TGTGCCAGCAGCCACAGACAGGGGAACACTGAAGCTTTCTTT. It encodes CASSHRQGNTEAFF.

V is TRBV18 and J is TRBJ2-5; D is unclear. Germline values: CDR1 KGHSH, CDR2 LQKENI. V shed 1 base and J shed 5 bases, with 8 bases lying between them. The CDR3 runs 13 residues. The CDR3: CASSPLAGETQYF. In DNA, the CDR3 is TGTGCCAGCTCACCACTAGCTGGGGAGACCCAGTACTTC.

CDR3 bases: TGTGCCAGCAGCTTGTGGGGTAGGGTAGGCACAGTAGCCAAAAACATTCAGTACTTC. Translation gives CASSLWGRVGTVAKNIQYF. The rearrangement joins TRBV5-6 to TRBJ2-4; D not resolved. Germline CDR1 is SGHDT and CDR2 is YYEEEE. Trimming removed 1 base from V and 0 bases from J, with 20 bases in between. CDR3 length: 19 residues.

This chain connects TRBV7-3 to TRBJ2-3; 10 bases fit TRBD2. In germline, CDR1 is SGHTA, CDR2 FQGTGA. The V gene end was trimmed by 4 bases and the J gene end by 5 bases; junction bases not matched to a gene: 12. CDR3 length: 17 residues. CDR3 amino acids: CASSSRQRGGRGDTQYF. The CDR3 bases are TGTGCCAGCAGCTCTCGCCAGCGGGGGGGCCGGGGAGATACGCAGTATTTT.

This clone was detected only a few times. The chain combines TRBV20-1 with TRBJ1-2; D may be TRBD1 (5 bases). Germline CDR1 DFQATT, CDR2 SNEGSKA (reference sequence). This CDR3 is built from 13 residues. V gave up 3 bases and J gave up 8 bases, with 16 bases separating them. The DNA for the CDR3 is TGCAGTGCTAGTCGCGGGGGGAGAGGCGGCTACACCTTC. Amino acids: CSASRGGRGGYTF.

This clone turned up a few times. This sequence joins TRBV2 and TRBJ1-5; no clear D. The V end lost 1 base, the J end lost 6 bases, and 7 bases lay between the germline ends. Germline CDR1 is SNHLY and CDR2 is FYNNEI. This CDR3 is built from 13 residues. CDR3 loop: CASSEGGAQPQHF. CDR3 DNA: TGTGCCAGCAGTGAAGGAGGAGCTCAGCCCCAGCATTTT. Filled out from reference TRBV2 and TRBJ1-5, the complete variable domain reads EPEVTQTPSHQVTQMGQEVILRCVPISNHLYFYWYRQILGQKVEFLVSFYNNEISEKSEIFDDQFSVERPDGSNFTLKIRSTKLEDSAMYFCASSEGGAQPQHFGDGTRLSIL.

The CDR3 DNA is TGTGCCACCCGGGGAGCGGGGCAGGAGACCCAGTACTTC. Its protein is CATRGAGQETQYF. The J gene is TRBJ2-5, the V gene TRBV6-5; 7 bases are a match to TRBD2. This CDR3 region has 13 residues. Looked up from germline, CDR1 is MNHEY and CDR2 is SVGAGI. With V trimmed by 10 bases and J by 5 bases, 10 bases remained unmatched.

This chain connects TRBV30 to TRBJ1-2, with D tentatively TRBD1 (5 bases). The germline CDR1 and CDR2 sequences are GTSNPN and SVGIG (reference sequence). This CDR3 comprises 13 residues. Trimming stripped 3 bases from V and 8 bases from J, with 16 bases between. CDR3 DNA: TGTGCCTGGAGCCCGTTGGGGCCGTTGGGCTACACCTTC. It encodes CAWSPLGPLGYTF.

The J gene is TRBJ2-7, the V gene TRBV7-8; a possible D gene is TRBD1 (6 bases). In germline, CDR1 is SGHVS, CDR2 FQNEAQ. V was trimmed by 5 bases and J by 1 base, leaving 15 bases between them. The CDR3 length is 15 residues. CDR3 sequence reads: CASSLGHLTSYEQYF. CDR3 DNA: TGTGCCAGCAGCCTGGGACACCTTACTTCCTACGAGCAGTACTTC.